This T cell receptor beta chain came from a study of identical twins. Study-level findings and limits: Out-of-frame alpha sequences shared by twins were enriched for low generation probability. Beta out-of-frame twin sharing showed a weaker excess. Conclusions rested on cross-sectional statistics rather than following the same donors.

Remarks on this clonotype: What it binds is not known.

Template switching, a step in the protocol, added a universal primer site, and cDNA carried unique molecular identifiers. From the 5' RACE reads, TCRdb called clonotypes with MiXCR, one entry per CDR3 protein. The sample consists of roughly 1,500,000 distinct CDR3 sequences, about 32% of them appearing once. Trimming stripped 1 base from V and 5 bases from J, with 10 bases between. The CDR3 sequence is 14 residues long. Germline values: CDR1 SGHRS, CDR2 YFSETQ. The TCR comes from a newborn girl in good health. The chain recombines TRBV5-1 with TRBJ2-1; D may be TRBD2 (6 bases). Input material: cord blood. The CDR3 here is CASSLSGVNNEQFF. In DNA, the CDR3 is TGCGCCAGCAGCTTGTCGGGAGTTAACAATGAGCAGTTCTTC.